The T cell receptor (beta chain) described here comes from a study of long-term antiretroviral therapy in people with HIV. Participants living with HIV all received treatment in the United States. Going into DNA extraction, samples held roughly 0.85-11 million cryopreserved PBMC. Of note for this clone: The antigen remains unidentified.

Per the germline V gene, CDR1 is MGHRA and CDR2 is YSYEKL. V lost 3 bases and J lost 0, with 14 bases in between. The CDR3 contains 16 residues. Assay version v3.0 of immunoSEQ was used, and it was run at survey level. TCRdb's table, derived via immunoSEQ multiplex PCR, lists solely in-frame clones and lacks some. Counted here are around 21,000 clones, 80% to 85% occurring once; the ten biggest clones make up approximately 12%. Whole-study findings and limits: Post-ART, diversity grew, though it stayed under transplant donor control levels. Clones showing expansion before ART dominated the repertoire at all time points.

The source is a man between 35 and 55 years old with HIV. The V call is TRBV4-1, the J call TRBJ1-2; the D is unclear. Sequencing was performed on unsorted PBMCs, taken 0.1 years before starting antiretroviral therapy. Here the CDR3 DNA reads TGCGCCAGCAGCCACGCGGCGGGCAGGACTAACTATGGCTACACCTTC. Its translation is CASSHAAGRTNYGYTF.